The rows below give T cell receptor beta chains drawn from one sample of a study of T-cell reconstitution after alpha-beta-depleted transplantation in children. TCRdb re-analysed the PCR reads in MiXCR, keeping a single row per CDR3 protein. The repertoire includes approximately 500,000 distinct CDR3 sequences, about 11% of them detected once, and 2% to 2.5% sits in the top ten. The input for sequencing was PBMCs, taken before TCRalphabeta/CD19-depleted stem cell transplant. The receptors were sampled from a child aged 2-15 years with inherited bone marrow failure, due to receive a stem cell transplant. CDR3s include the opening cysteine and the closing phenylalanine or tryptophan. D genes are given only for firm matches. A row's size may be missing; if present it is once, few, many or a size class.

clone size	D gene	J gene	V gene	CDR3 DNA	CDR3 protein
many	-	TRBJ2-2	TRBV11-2	TGTGCCAGCAGCCGGGACTTTTCGAACACCGGGGAGCTGTTTTTT	CASSRDFSNTGELFF
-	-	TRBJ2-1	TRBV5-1	TGCGCCAGCAGCTTGGTCGTACTAGCAACCCACAATGAGCAGTTCTTC	CASSLVVLATHNEQFF
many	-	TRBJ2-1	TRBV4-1	TGCGCCAGCAGCCAAGAAATAAGGTTCGTCCCGTACAATGAGCAGTTCTTC	CASSQEIRFVPYNEQFF
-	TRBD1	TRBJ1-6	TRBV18	TGTGCCAGCTCACCCACAGGGGGCGATTCACCCCTCCACTTT	CASSPTGGDSPLHF
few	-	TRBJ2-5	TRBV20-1	TGCAGTGCCTCCGGGACGGCGAGGTACCAAGAGACCCAGTACTTC	CSASGTARYQETQYF
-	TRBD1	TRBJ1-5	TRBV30	TGTGCCTGGAGCATCGGGACAGTCAGGCCCCAGCATTTT	CAWSIGTVRPQHF
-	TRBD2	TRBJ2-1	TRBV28	TGTGCCAGCAGTTTATTCGGGACTAGCGGGGAGCAGCAGTTCTTC	CASSLFGTSGEQQFF
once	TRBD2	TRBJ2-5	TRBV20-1	TGCTGTGCTAGTTTGACTAGCGGGAGTGGTGAGACCCAGTACTTC	CCASLTSGSGETQYF
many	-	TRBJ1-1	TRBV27	TGTGCCGTCCGCTTGGGCACTGAAGCTTTCTTT	CAVRLGTEAFF
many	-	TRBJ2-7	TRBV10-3	TGTGCCATCAGTGCTATTTCCATCTACGAGCAGTACTTC	CAISAISIYEQYF
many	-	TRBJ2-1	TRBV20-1	TGCAGTGCTAGAGATTACGGTAAAAGGGATGAGCAGTTCTTC	CSARDYGKRDEQFF
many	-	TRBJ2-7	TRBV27	TGTGCCACCGCGCTGGCGGGGCTTTACTCCTACGAGCAGTACTTC	CATALAGLYSYEQYF
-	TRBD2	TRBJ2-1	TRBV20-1	TGCAGTGCTAGAACAAGCGGGAGGGCTTGGCCTGAGCAGTTCTTC	CSARTSGRAWPEQFF
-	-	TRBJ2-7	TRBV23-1	TGCGCCAGCAGTCGCTCGTCCTACGAGCAGTACTTC	CASSRSSYEQYF
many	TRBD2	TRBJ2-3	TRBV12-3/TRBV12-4	TGTGCCAGCAGGCCGGGACTAGCGGGCCACACAGATACGCAGTATTTT	CASRPGLAGHTDTQYF
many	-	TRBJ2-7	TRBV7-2	TGTGCCAGCAGCCTCCCTCGGGTGACCGAGCAGTACTTC	CASSLPRVTEQYF
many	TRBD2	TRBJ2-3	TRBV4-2	TGTGCCAGCAAAAATACCGGGACTAGCGGGCGCATGAGCACAGATACGCAGTATTTT	CASKNTGTSGRMSTDTQYF
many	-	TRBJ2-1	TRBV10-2	TGCGCCAGCAGTGAGCCTCAGTACGGGGCTAGCGATGAGCAGTTCTTC	CASSEPQYGASDEQFF
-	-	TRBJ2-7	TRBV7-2	TGTGCCAGCAGCTTGCGGGGAATTCCCTACGAGGAGCAGTACTTC	CASSLRGIPYEEQYF
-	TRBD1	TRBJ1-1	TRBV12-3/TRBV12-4	TGTGCCACGACTTTAGGGGGCCCATATAATGCTGAAGCTTTCTTT	CATTLGGPYNAEAFF
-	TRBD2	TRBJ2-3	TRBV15	TGTGCCACCAGGCATCCTACGGGAGGAACGGATACGCAGTATTTT	CATRHPTGGTDTQYF
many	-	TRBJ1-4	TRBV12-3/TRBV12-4	TGTGCCAGCAGTTCGCGGGTAAATGAAAAACTGTTTTTT	CASSSRVNEKLFF
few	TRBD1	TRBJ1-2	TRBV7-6	TGTGCCAGCAGCAGAGACAGGGACTATGGCTACACCTTC	CASSRDRDYGYTF
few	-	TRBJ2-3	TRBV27	TGTGCCAGCAGCCGGAGGATCAGGGGAGGGCTGCGCACCCCCACAGATACGCAGTATTTT	CASSRRIRGGLRTPTDTQYF
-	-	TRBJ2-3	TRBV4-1	TGCGCCAGCAGCCAAGCCCGACTGTCGGGGCGGATTAAGGCGGATACGCAGTATTTT	CASSQARLSGRIKADTQYF
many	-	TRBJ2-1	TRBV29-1	TGCAGCGTTGAAGGAAAGGGATTTGGGGGAGCGTATTTGGATGAGCAGTTCTTC	CSVEGKGFGGAYLDEQFF
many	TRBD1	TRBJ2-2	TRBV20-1	TGCAGTGCTAGAGATCGACAGGGGAACACCGGGGAGCTGTTTTTT	CSARDRQGNTGELFF
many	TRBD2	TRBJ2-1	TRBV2	TGTGCCAGCAGTGATCGTGCTTCGGGACTAGCGGGTGAGAATGAGCAGTTCTTC	CASSDRASGLAGENEQFF
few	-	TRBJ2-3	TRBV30	TGTGCCTGGAACCCCATAACCGGGACCTACACAGATACGCAGTATTTT	CAWNPITGTYTDTQYF
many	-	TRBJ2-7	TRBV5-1	TGCGCCAGCACCCAATCGGACATCTCCTACGAGCAGTACTTC	CASTQSDISYEQYF
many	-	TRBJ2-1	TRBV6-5	TGTGCCAGCAGTTCCATAGACGCTAATAACAATGAGCAGTTCTTC	CASSSIDANNNEQFF
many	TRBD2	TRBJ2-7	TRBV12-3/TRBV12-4	TGTGCCAGCAGTTTCTTGGGACTAGCGTTTGAGCAGTACTTC	CASSFLGLAFEQYF
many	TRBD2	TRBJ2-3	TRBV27	TGTGCCAGCAGTTTTGCGGGAGGCCGCACAGATACGCAGTATTTT	CASSFAGGRTDTQYF
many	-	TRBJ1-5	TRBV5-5	TGTGCCAGCAGCCTGGGTACAGGGTGGTCGGATCAGCCCCAGCATTTT	CASSLGTGWSDQPQHF
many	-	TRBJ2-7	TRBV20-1	TGCAGTGCCTTACGGCAGGCCAGCTCCTACGAGCAGTACTTC	CSALRQASSYEQYF